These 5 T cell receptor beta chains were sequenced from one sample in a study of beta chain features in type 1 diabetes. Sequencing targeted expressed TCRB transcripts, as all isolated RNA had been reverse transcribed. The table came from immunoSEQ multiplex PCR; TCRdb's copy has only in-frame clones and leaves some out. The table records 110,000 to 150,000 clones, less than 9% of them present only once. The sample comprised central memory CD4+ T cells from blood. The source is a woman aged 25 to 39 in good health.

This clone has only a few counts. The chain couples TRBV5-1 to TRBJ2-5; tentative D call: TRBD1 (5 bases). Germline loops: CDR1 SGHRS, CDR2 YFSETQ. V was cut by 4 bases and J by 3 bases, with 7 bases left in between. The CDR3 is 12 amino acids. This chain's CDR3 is CASSPTEETQYF. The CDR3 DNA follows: TGCGCCAGCAGCCCGACAGAAGAGACCCAGTACTTC. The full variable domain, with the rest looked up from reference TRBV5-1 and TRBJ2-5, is KAGVTQTPRYLIKTRGQQVTLSCSPISGHRSVSWYQQTPGQGLQFLFEYFSETQRNKGNFPGRFSGRQFSNSRSEMNVSTLELGDSALYLCASSPTEETQYFGPGTRLLVL.

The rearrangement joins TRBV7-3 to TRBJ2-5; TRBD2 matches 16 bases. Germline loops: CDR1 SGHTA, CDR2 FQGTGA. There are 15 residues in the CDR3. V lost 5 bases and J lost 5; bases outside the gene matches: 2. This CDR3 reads CASSAGLAGGETQYF. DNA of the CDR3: TGTGCCAGCAGCGCGGGACTAGCGGGAGGGGAGACCCAGTACTTC.

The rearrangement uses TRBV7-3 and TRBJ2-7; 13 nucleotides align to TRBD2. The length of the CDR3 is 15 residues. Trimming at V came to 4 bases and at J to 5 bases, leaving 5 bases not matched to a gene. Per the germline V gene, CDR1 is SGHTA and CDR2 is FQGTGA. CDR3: CASSSRTSGRDEQYF. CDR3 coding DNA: TGTGCCAGCAGCTCGCGGACTAGCGGGAGAGACGAGCAGTACTTC.

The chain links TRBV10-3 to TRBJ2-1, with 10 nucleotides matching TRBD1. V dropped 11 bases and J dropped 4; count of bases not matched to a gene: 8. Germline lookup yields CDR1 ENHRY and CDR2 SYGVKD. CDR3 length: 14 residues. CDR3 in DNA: TGTGCCGCCTCCGGGACAGGGGTTTACAATGAGCAGTTCTTC. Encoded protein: CAASGTGVYNEQFF.

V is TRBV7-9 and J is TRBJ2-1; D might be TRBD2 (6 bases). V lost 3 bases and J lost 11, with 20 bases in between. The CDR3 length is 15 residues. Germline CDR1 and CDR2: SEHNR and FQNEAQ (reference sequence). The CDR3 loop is CASSFINERGTQQFF. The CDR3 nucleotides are TGTGCCAGCAGCTTCATCAACGAACGGGGGACCCAGCAGTTCTTC.